One and the same sample provided the 26 T cell receptor beta chains below, sequenced in a study of cytomegalovirus exposure and HLA in healthy donors (dated by TCRdb to about 2017). The library was obtained by the immunoSEQ multiplex PCR assay. For the multiplex PCR, a mixture combining 60 forward primers for TCR Vbeta segments and 13 reverse primers for TCR Jbeta segments was used. TCRdb holds this immuneACCESS table with in-frame rearrangements only. Some clones are missing; in checked studies, unresolved V genes explain under half, and the rest has no known cause. This sample has around 150,000 clones in its table, and around 83% of those were observed once. The top ten clonotypes cover around 4.1% of the sample. Material: PBMCs. The receptor source for this set is a man in his fifties or sixties in good health and CMV-seropositive.

The chain links TRBV19 to TRBJ1-2, with D maybe TRBD1 (6 bases). Germline assignment: CDR1 LNHDA and CDR2 SQIVND (reference sequence). The CDR3 is 15 residues long. Trimming stripped 5 bases from V and 5 bases from J, with 18 bases between. DNA of the CDR3: TGTGCCAGTAGTCCCTCGGGCCCAAGGGGGTATGGCTACACCTTC. Its translation is CASSPSGPRGYGYTF.

Details on this clone: The CDR3 carries no conserved terminal phenylalanine or tryptophan, so it likely arises from a read error. CDR3 residues: CASSLTDSPAYEQYL. The CDR3 DNA reads TGCGCCAGCAGCCTCACAGACAGTCCGGCATACGAGCAGTACCTC. This sequence joins TRBV5-1 and TRBJ2-7; TRBD1 is a possible D gene (5 bases). The CDR3 consists of 15 residues. V lost 4 bases and J lost 4, with 18 bases in between. Germline loops: CDR1 SGHRS, CDR2 YFSETQ.

V gene TRBV5-1 combines with J gene TRBJ2-5; 11 positions agree with TRBD2. This CDR3 has 16 residues. The junction had 3 bases not matched to a gene; V was cut back by 0 bases and J by 2 bases. Germline assignment: CDR1 SGHRS and CDR2 YFSETQ. The DNA of the CDR3 is TGCGCCAGCAGCTTGGGAGCTAGCGGGGGGCAAGAGACCCAGTACTTC. This translates into CASSLGASGGQETQYF.

The chain is built from TRBV5-8 and TRBJ2-7, with no clear D. The CDR3 spans 12 residues. V lost 1 base, J lost 4 bases, and 6 bases lay in between. Germline V lookup: CDR1 SGHTS, CDR2 YDEGEE. The CDR3 coding sequence is TGTGCCAGCAGCTTGACGAGTTACGAGCAGTACTTC. Translating gives CASSLTSYEQYF.

V is TRBV4-2 and J is TRBJ2-7, with 7 bases that match TRBD1. From germline, CDR1 is LGHNA and CDR2 YNFKEQ. V was pared by 1 base and J by 3 bases, with 15 bases of the junction left unmatched. This CDR3 contains 18 residues. The CDR3 spells CASSQVPPDRVWVYEQYF. Written as DNA, the CDR3 is TGTGCCAGCAGCCAAGTACCCCCCGACAGGGTATGGGTCTACGAGCAGTACTTC.

The chain is built from TRBV27 and TRBJ2-6; 7 positions agree with TRBD1. The CDR3 has 18 amino acids. Trimming cost V 0 bases and J 1 base; bases outside gene matches: 6. Per germline, CDR1 MNHEY and CDR2 SMNVEV (reference sequence). CDR3 nucleotide sequence: TGTGCCAGCAGTTTATCAGGGCAGGGGGTGTCTGGGGCCAACGTCCTGACTTTC. Its translation: CASSLSGQGVSGANVLTF.

This rearrangement joins TRBV7-9 to TRBJ2-7, with TRBD2 matching over 8 bases. V shed 4 bases, J shed 8 bases, and the junction held 10 bases outside the gene matches. The CDR3 length is 14 residues. From germline, CDR1 is SEHNR and CDR2 FQNEAQ (reference sequence). CDR3 loop: CASSSGLAGIQQYF. The CDR3 bases are TGTGCCAGCAGCTCCGGACTAGCCGGGATACAGCAGTACTTC.

The chain combines TRBV19 with TRBJ1-2, with a possible D match to TRBD1 (6 bases). The ends were cut back, 6 bases at V and 6 bases at J, with 14 bases in the middle. The CDR3 runs to 13 residues. In germline, CDR1 is LNHDA, CDR2 SQIVND (reference sequence). The CDR3, as DNA: TGTGCCAGTAGACCTTTTGACAGGAATGGCTACACCTTC. This gives the protein CASRPFDRNGYTF.

The V and J genes are TRBV2 and TRBJ2-2, with a possible D match to TRBD1 (5 bases). Germline CDR1 reads SNHLY; CDR2 reads FYNNEI. V lost 3 bases, J lost 4 bases, and 12 bases lay in between. The CDR3 sequence is 15 residues long. The chain's CDR3 is CASSEGRVGTGELFF. The DNA of the CDR3 is TGTGCCAGCAGTGAGGGCAGGGTGGGCACCGGGGAGCTGTTTTTT.

The chain couples TRBV5-4 to TRBJ2-7; 7 positions match TRBD1. CDR3 length equals 15 residues. Germline CDR1 reads SGHNT; CDR2 reads YYREEE (reference sequence). V lost 4 bases and J lost 2; bases outside the gene matches: 9. The CDR3 is CASSPPGQMTYEQYF. Written as DNA, the CDR3 is TGTGCCAGCAGCCCCCCGGGACAGATGACCTACGAGCAGTACTTC.

This chain links TRBV7-8 with TRBJ1-1; 8 nucleotides match TRBD1. The ends lost 5 bases at V and 5 bases at J; junction bases unmatched: 4. Germline assignment: CDR1 SGHVS and CDR2 FQNEAQ. The CDR3 extends over 13 amino acids. The CDR3 nucleotides read TGTGCCAGCAGCCTCCAGGGGGCTACTGAAGCTTTCTTT. Translating it yields CASSLQGATEAFF. The full variable domain, rest sourced from reference TRBV7-8 and TRBJ1-1, is GAGVSQSPRYKVAKRGQDVALRCDPISGHVSLFWYQQALGQGPEFLTYFQNEAQLDKSGLPSDRFFAERPEGSVSTLKIQRTQQEDSAVYLCASSLQGATEAFFGQGTRLTVV.

This sequence joins TRBV13 and TRBJ2-7, with D hard to call. The CDR3 is 13 residues long. Deletions cut 0 bases from V and 2 bases from J, with 5 bases between. CDR1 and CDR2 (germline): PRHDT, FYEKMQ (reference sequence). The CDR3 nucleotides read TGTGCCAGCAGCTTAGGCCGGGCCTACGAGCAGTACTTC. It yields the protein CASSLGRAYEQYF.

CDR3 sequence (DNA): TGCACCAGCAGCCAAGTTTTTCGGGGTCACAGCAATCAGCCCCAGCATTTT. Encoded protein: CTSSQVFRGHSNQPQHF. The V gene is TRBV1, the J gene TRBJ1-5. TRBV1 is listed as a pseudogene. The CDR3 has 17 amino acids.

CDR3 residues: CASSHYWTSGETQYF. The DNA for the CDR3 is TGTGCCAGCAGTCACTACTGGACTAGCGGGGAGACCCAGTACTTC. V is TRBV28 and J is TRBJ2-5; 11 nucleotides align to TRBD2. V dropped 5 bases and J dropped 5; count of bases not matched to a gene: 7. In germline, CDR1 is MDHEN, CDR2 SYDVKM. This CDR3 has 15 amino acids.

The sample holds one count of this clone. The chain links TRBV6-6 to TRBJ2-5; 8 bases line up with TRBD2. Trimming cost V 8 bases and J 5 bases; bases outside gene matches: 7. CDR3 size: 13 residues. Looked up from germline, CDR1 is MNHNY and CDR2 is SVGAGI (reference sequence). In DNA form, the CDR3 reads TGTGCCAGCGCACGCGGGGGGTGGGAGACCCAGTACTTC. This encodes CASARGGWETQYF.

This clone showed up just once. The chain has TRBV28 and TRBJ1-2, with D tentatively TRBD1 (5 bases). V lost 3 bases and J lost 9, with 14 bases in between. Germline CDR1 is MDHEN and CDR2 is SYDVKM. The CDR3 covers 13 residues. The CDR3 nucleotides read TGTGCCAGCAGTTTGTCGGGCAGGGCGAGCTACACCTTC. This sequence encodes CASSLSGRASYTF.

In regard to this clone: Distinct nucleotide sequences in the sample also encode this CDR3. V gene TRBV5-1 combines with J gene TRBJ2-7; D might be TRBD2 (5 bases). CDR1 is SGHRS, CDR2 YFSETQ, per germline. The CDR3 contains 14 residues. V was pared by 4 bases and J by 4 bases, with 15 bases between. CDR3 sequence reads: CASSLGPGFYEQYF. The DNA for the CDR3 is TGCGCCAGCAGCCTTGGCCCGGGGTTTTACGAGCAGTACTTC.

This clone was detected a few times. The chain recombines TRBV5-6 with TRBJ1-2, with 10 bases fitting TRBD1. This CDR3 is built from 13 residues. After removal of 1 base from V and 7 bases from J, the junction contained 1 base not matched to a gene. Germline-derived CDR1 and CDR2 are SGHDT and YYEEEE. CDR3 sequence: CASSLRDRGGYTF. Written as DNA, the CDR3 is TGTGCCAGCAGCTTGCGGGACAGGGGTGGCTACACCTTC.

The chain employs TRBV4-1 and TRBJ2-5; 12 bases are a match to TRBD2. This CDR3 spans 15 amino acids. CDR1 MGHRA and CDR2 YSYEKL come from the germline V gene. V was clipped by 0 bases and J by 5 bases; unmatched bases: 1. The CDR3 sequence is CASSQEGLAGETQYF. The DNA of the CDR3 is TGCGCCAGCAGCCAAGAGGGACTAGCGGGTGAGACCCAGTACTTC.

Details on this clone: The sample carries other DNA sequences with the same CDR3. This chain joins TRBV5-6 and TRBJ2-7; possibly TRBD2 for D (5 bases). Trimming left V 2 bases short and J 2 bases short, with 8 bases between. Germline values: CDR1 SGHDT, CDR2 YYEEEE. This CDR3 is 13 amino acids long. The CDR3: CASSFGETYEQYF. The CDR3 DNA follows: TGTGCCAGCAGCTTCGGGGAAACCTACGAGCAGTACTTC. The whole variable domain, remainder taken from reference TRBV5-6 and TRBJ2-7, is DAGVTQSPTHLIKTRGQQVTLRCSPKSGHDTVSWYQQALGQGPQFIFQYYEEEERQRGNFPDRFSGHQFPNYSSELNVNALLLGDSALYLCASSFGETYEQYFGPGTRLTVT.

The genes are TRBV19 and TRBJ1-2, with a possible D match to TRBD1 (5 bases). The ends were cut back, 1 base at V and 5 bases at J, with 14 bases in the middle. Germline CDR1 and CDR2: LNHDA and SQIVND (reference sequence). The CDR3 loop spans 15 amino acids. The CDR3 is CASSIGNRPSYGYTF. Here the CDR3 DNA reads TGTGCCAGTAGTATAGGAAACAGGCCAAGTTATGGCTACACCTTC. Full variable domain (missing parts from reference TRBV19 and TRBJ1-2): DGGITQSPKYLFRKEGQNVTLSCEQNLNHDAMYWYRQDPGQGLRLIYYSQIVNDFQKGDIAEGYSVSREKKESFPLTVTSAQKNPTAFYLCASSIGNRPSYGYTFGSGTRLTVV.

The chain links TRBV18 to TRBJ1-1; no firm D call. Trimming shortened V by 1 base and J by 4 bases, and 16 bases separated the two germline ends. This CDR3 has 16 residues. The germline gives CDR1 KGHSH, CDR2 LQKENI. CDR3 nucleotide sequence: TGTGCCAGCTCACCACTTGTCGACTCAACGAGCACTGAAGCTTTCTTT. Protein sequence: CASSPLVDSTSTEAFF.

This chain uses TRBV5-1 with TRBJ1-1; D might be TRBD1 (6 bases). Trimming stripped 1 base from V and 2 bases from J, with 12 bases between. This CDR3 spans 15 amino acids. Per germline, CDR1 SGHRS and CDR2 YFSETQ. The CDR3 DNA is TGCGCCAGCAGCTTGTCCGGGGGGCGAAACACTGAAGCTTTCTTT. It is translated as CASSLSGGRNTEAFF.

The chain employs TRBV7-9 and TRBJ2-5; maybe TRBD1 (5 bases). V lost 8 bases, J lost 5 bases, and 21 bases lay in between. Germline values: CDR1 SEHNR, CDR2 FQNEAQ (reference sequence). There are 15 residues in the CDR3. CDR3 loop: CASVKQATSGETQYF. The CDR3, as DNA: TGTGCCAGCGTGAAACAGGCAACCTCAGGGGAGACCCAGTACTTC. Combining the CDR3 with reference TRBV7-9 and TRBJ2-5 gives the whole variable domain DTGVSQNPRHKITKRGQNVTFRCDPISEHNRLYWYRQTLGQGPEFLTYFQNEAQLEKSRLLSDRFSAERPKGSFSTLEIQRTEQGDSAMYLCASVKQATSGETQYFGPGTRLLVL.

The rearrangement uses TRBV6-5 and TRBJ2-5; tentative D call: TRBD2 (5 bases). Germline CDR1 reads MNHEY; CDR2 reads SVGAGI. The CDR3 length is 15 residues. Trimming removed 4 bases from V and 5 bases from J, with 17 bases in between. The CDR3 protein is CASSFLPTSGETQYF. Written as DNA, the CDR3 is TGTGCCAGCAGTTTCCTCCCAACATCGGGGGAGACCCAGTACTTC.

This clone has a single count. The rearrangement joins TRBV7-9 to TRBJ2-1; the match to TRBD2 covers 11 bases. The CDR3 has 15 amino acids. The J segment lost 6 bases and the V segment lost 1 base, leaving 2 bases of the junction unmatched. The germline V gene has CDR1 SEHNR and CDR2 FQNEAQ (reference sequence). The CDR3 nucleotides are TGTGCCAGCAGCTTAGTGGGACTAGCGGCCAATGAGCAGTTCTTC. This translates into CASSLVGLAANEQFF.